These 32 T cell receptor beta chains originate from one sample sequenced in a study of cytomegalovirus exposure and HLA in healthy donors. PCR used 60 Vbeta primers and 13 Jbeta primers. The data were produced by immunoSEQ multiplex PCR, yet TCRdb's version contains in-frame clones alone and is incomplete. The sample has around 90,000 clones, less than 75% seen once. Specimen: PBMCs. Receptors originate from a woman younger than 45 in good health and CMV-seropositive.

The V and J genes are TRBV28 and TRBJ2-3; TRBD1 matches 7 bases. The CDR3 is made up of 13 amino acids. Germline V gives CDR1 MDHEN, CDR2 SYDVKM. V dropped 10 bases and J dropped 2; count of bases not matched to a gene: 6. The CDR3 here is CATGTDYTDTQYF. The DNA for the CDR3 is TGTGCCACCGGGACAGACTACACAGATACGCAGTATTTT.

The V call is TRBV7-2, the J call TRBJ1-5; D gene uncertain. Deletions cut 3 bases from V and 1 base from J, with 10 bases between. Germline V lookup: CDR1 SGHTA, CDR2 FQGNSA. There are 15 residues in the CDR3. CDR3 bases: TGTGCCAGCAGCTTTGGATTGAGGAGCAATCAGCCCCAGCATTTT. This translates into CASSFGLRSNQPQHF.

V is TRBV5-1 and J is TRBJ2-3, with D possibly TRBD1 on 6 matching bases. V gave up 1 base and J gave up 3 bases, with 12 bases separating them. Germline V gene sequence: CDR1 SGHRS, CDR2 YFSETQ. The CDR3 runs to 15 residues. The CDR3 spells CASSLFRTDTDTQYF. In DNA form, the CDR3 reads TGCGCCAGCAGCTTGTTCCGGACAGATACAGATACGCAGTATTTT.

A single count supports this clone. The rearrangement links TRBV9 to TRBJ1-4; maybe TRBD1 (5 bases). The V and J ends lost 3 bases and 0 bases respectively, with 9 bases between them. The V gene's germline CDR1 is SGDLS and CDR2 YYNGEE. The CDR3 length is 15 residues. The CDR3 spells CASSGDSATNEKLFF. The CDR3 region has the DNA TGTGCCAGCAGCGGAGACAGTGCAACTAATGAAAAACTGTTTTTT.

This chain links TRBV6-5 with TRBJ1-2; possible D gene TRBD1, 5 bases. CDR3 length: 12 residues. V lost 2 bases and J lost 9, with 10 bases in between. From germline, CDR1 is MNHEY and CDR2 SVGAGI. Here the CDR3 DNA reads TGTGCCAGCAGTTACATGGGGGGAAGCTACACCTTC. It yields the protein CASSYMGGSYTF.

This clone has a handful of counts. The gene calls are TRBV28 and TRBJ1-2; 8 bases line up with TRBD1. The germline V gene has CDR1 MDHEN and CDR2 SYDVKM. CDR3 length: 15 residues. The junction had 4 bases not matched to a gene; V was cut back by 4 bases and J by 0 bases. The CDR3 nucleotides are TGTGCCAGCAGTTCCTCAGGGGGCCCTAACTATGGCTACACCTTC. This sequence encodes CASSSSGGPNYGYTF.

This rearrangement joins TRBV5-4 to TRBJ1-2, with TRBD1 identical over 10 bases. The V segment lost 6 bases and the J segment 5 bases; nucleotides outside the gene matches: 10. Germline V lookup: CDR1 SGHNT, CDR2 YYREEE (reference sequence). The CDR3 totals 15 residues. This CDR3 reads CASKTPGTGVYGYTF. The CDR3 nucleotides are TGTGCCAGCAAAACCCCCGGGACAGGGGTATATGGCTACACCTTC.

This chain joins TRBV29-1 and TRBJ1-2; D is perhaps TRBD1 (5 bases). The germline V and J ends were trimmed by 7 bases and 9 bases, with 27 bases remaining between them. CDR3 length equals 15 residues. Germline V gene sequence: CDR1 SQVTM, CDR2 ANQGSEA. The CDR3 spells CSAIRGSPLLESYTF. The CDR3 bases are TGCAGCGCCATTAGGGGCAGCCCACTCCTGGAAAGCTACACCTTC.

As to this clone: Other DNA variants within this sample encode the same CDR3. The V and J genes are TRBV28 and TRBJ1-5, with 9 positions matching TRBD1. This CDR3 spans 14 amino acids. J lost 6 bases, V lost 6 bases, and 6 bases had no gene match. Germline V gene lookup returns CDR1 MDHEN and CDR2 SYDVKM. The CDR3 is CASSLQGATQPQHF. The CDR3 DNA reads TGTGCCAGCAGCTTACAGGGGGCGACTCAGCCCCAGCATTTT.

The chain combines TRBV2 with TRBJ2-1; tentative D call: TRBD2 (7 bases). V dropped 6 bases and J dropped 5 bases, with 23 bases sitting between them. Germline V gene sequence: CDR1 SNHLY, CDR2 FYNNEI. The CDR3 sequence is 17 residues long. The CDR3 DNA reads as TGTGCCAGCAGCGGGGGGCTGCTATCCCTGCGAAACAATGAGCAGTTCTTC. Its protein product is CASSGGLLSLRNNEQFF.

The chain carries TRBV28 and TRBJ1-1, with 10 nucleotides matching TRBD1. There are 14 residues in the CDR3. In germline, CDR1 is MDHEN, CDR2 SYDVKM. Trimming took 3 bases from V and 8 from J; bases not matched to a gene: 6. CDR3 residues: CASSLGDRGREAFF. The CDR3 DNA is TGTGCCAGCAGTTTGGGGGACAGGGGAAGAGAAGCTTTCTTT.

The J gene is TRBJ2-5, the V gene TRBV21-1; TRBD2 is the table's D call and was not checked against the DNA. TRBV21-1 is listed as a pseudogene. The CDR3 spans 15 residues. The CDR3 bases are TGTGCCAGCAGCAAAGGACTAGCGGGTGTGGAGACCCAGTACTTC. Translated, it gives CASSKGLAGVETQYF.

The J gene is TRBJ1-5, the V gene TRBV13, with TRBD1 matching 8 bases. Germline CDR1 and CDR2: PRHDT and FYEKMQ (reference sequence). Germline trimming cut 9 bases from V and 7 bases from J; bases unmatched to any gene: 5. The CDR3 extends over 12 amino acids. This chain's CDR3 is CASSNRGQPQHF. For the CDR3, the DNA is TGTGCCAGTTCCAACAGGGGGCAGCCCCAGCATTTT.

The gene calls are TRBV28 and TRBJ2-4; D is unresolved. The CDR3 covers 16 residues. Germline-derived CDR1 and CDR2 are MDHEN and SYDVKM. Trimming cost V 5 bases and J 0 bases, with 14 bases left between them. CDR3 amino acids: CASSPQLLLAKNIQYF. CDR3 nucleotides: TGTGCCAGCAGTCCACAGTTACTTCTAGCCAAAAACATTCAGTACTTC.

J is TRBJ1-6 and V is TRBV7-9, with D possibly being TRBD1 (6 bases). The CDR3 consists of 15 residues. Germline CDR1 and CDR2: SEHNR and FQNEAQ (reference sequence). Trimming shortened V by 5 bases and J by 8 bases, and 16 bases separated the two germline ends. In nucleotides, the CDR3 is TGTGCCAGCAGCCATTCTGACAGGTTCCATTCACCCCTCCACTTT. Its protein product is CASSHSDRFHSPLHF.

This rearrangement joins TRBV4-1 to TRBJ2-7; D might be TRBD1 (6 bases). Germline CDR1 is MGHRA and CDR2 is YSYEKL. The CDR3 runs to 12 residues. V lost 4 bases to trimming and J lost 6 bases, with 10 bases between them. CDR3 region: CASSLQGSEQYF. The CDR3 nucleotides are TGCGCCAGCAGCCTACAGGGCTCCGAGCAGTACTTC.

The rearrangement uses TRBV30 and TRBJ1-6; D is uncertain. CDR3 size: 18 residues. V gave up 0 bases and J gave up 0 bases, with 15 bases separating them. Germline CDR1 and CDR2: GTSNPN and SVGIG (reference sequence). The CDR3 loop reads CAWSVSRPRSSYNSPLHF. The CDR3 coding sequence is TGTGCCTGGAGTGTCTCACGTCCACGGAGCTCCTATAATTCACCCCTCCACTTT.

This clone was seen a few times. The chain joins TRBV6-1 to TRBJ1-2; D possibly corresponds to TRBD1 (6 bases). In germline, CDR1 is MNHNS, CDR2 SASEGT. The CDR3 extends over 16 amino acids. Trimming left V 4 bases short and J 2 bases short, with 17 bases between. Written as DNA, the CDR3 is TGTGCCAGCAGTGCAGGTGAGAGGGGGGGAAACTATGGCTACACCTTC. Translating gives CASSAGERGGNYGYTF.

This chain connects TRBV29-1 to TRBJ1-1; 8 bases map to TRBD1. The CDR3 runs to 14 residues. V shed 7 bases and J 2 bases; nucleotides not matched to a gene: 9. Germline V gene sequence: CDR1 SQVTM, CDR2 ANQGSEA. The CDR3 DNA reads TGCAGCGGTCTGGACAGGGCCGGAAACACTGAAGCTTTCTTT. Amino acids: CSGLDRAGNTEAFF.

The count of this clone is one. The chain couples TRBV30 to TRBJ2-1, with no clear D. Germline CDR1 and CDR2: GTSNPN and SVGIG (reference sequence). The V gene lost 3 bases and the J gene lost 5 bases, with 5 bases spanning the gap. The CDR3 spans 11 residues. The CDR3 nucleotides read TGTGCCTGGAGGAGTAACAATGAGCAGTTCTTC. Translation: CAWRSNNEQFF.

The chain links TRBV19 to TRBJ1-3; TRBD1 aligns across 7 bases. Germline V gene lookup returns CDR1 LNHDA and CDR2 SQIVND (reference sequence). V gave up 3 bases and J gave up 0 bases; unmatched junction bases: 11. The CDR3 is 18 amino acids. CDR3 nucleotide sequence: TGTGCCAGTAGTATTCCCCCGAGGACAGGTTACTCTGGAAACACCATATATTTT. Residues: CASSIPPRTGYSGNTIYF.

The J gene is TRBJ2-3, the V gene TRBV5-1; TRBD2 matches 12 bases. The CDR3 contains 16 residues. With 4 bases clipped from V and 5 bases from J, the junction kept 8 bases outside the gene matches. The germline V gene has CDR1 SGHRS and CDR2 YFSETQ. The CDR3 loop is CASSPWTSGAQDTQYF. In DNA form, the CDR3 reads TGCGCCAGCAGCCCATGGACTAGCGGGGCCCAAGATACGCAGTATTTT. The full variable domain, with the rest looked up from reference TRBV5-1 and TRBJ2-3, is KAGVTQTPRYLIKTRGQQVTLSCSPISGHRSVSWYQQTPGQGLQFLFEYFSETQRNKGNFPGRFSGRQFSNSRSEMNVSTLELGDSALYLCASSPWTSGAQDTQYFGPGTRLTVL.

The CDR3 DNA reads TGTGCCAGCAGTTCGGGACAGAGAACTGAAGCTTTCTTT. Protein product: CASSSGQRTEAFF. The V gene is TRBV28, the J gene TRBJ1-1; the match to TRBD1 covers 7 bases. Trimming took 4 bases from V and 5 from J; bases not matched to a gene: 4. Germline V gene lookup returns CDR1 MDHEN and CDR2 SYDVKM. The CDR3 has 13 amino acids.

The V gene is TRBV6-4, the J gene TRBJ1-5; D call uncertain. CDR1 is MRHNA, CDR2 SNTAGT, per germline. The V end lost 5 bases, the J end lost 6 bases, and 8 bases lay between the germline ends. This CDR3 is 12 amino acids long. CDR3 sequence (DNA): TGTGCCAGCAGTCCCGTTTTTCAGCCCCAGCATTTT. Its translation: CASSPVFQPQHF.

The J gene is TRBJ2-3, the V gene TRBV9; 7 nucleotides align to TRBD2. The CDR3 has 16 residues. The V and J ends lost 2 bases and 4 bases, in that order; junction bases with no gene match: 10. Per the germline V gene, CDR1 is SGDLS and CDR2 is YYNGEE. The CDR3 is CASSVFSGGGADTQYF. The CDR3 DNA follows: TGTGCCAGCAGCGTGTTCTCGGGAGGCGGGGCAGATACGCAGTATTTT.

This clone has only a few counts. Written as DNA, the CDR3 is TGTGCCAGCAGCGCCTCAGGGATGGGTGAAGCTTTCTTT. It codes for CASSASGMGEAFF. V is TRBV9 and J is TRBJ1-1; weak D call: TRBD1 (5 bases). The CDR3 has 13 amino acids. The germline gives CDR1 SGDLS, CDR2 YYNGEE. The ends were cut back, 3 bases at V and 7 bases at J, with 13 bases in the middle.

The rearrangement joins TRBV7-2 to TRBJ1-1; the D is unclear. This CDR3 has 11 amino acids. V lost 4 bases and J lost 3, with 3 bases in between. Germline lookup yields CDR1 SGHTA and CDR2 FQGNSA. Here the CDR3 reads CASSSYTEAFF. The CDR3, as DNA: TGTGCCAGCAGCTCCTACACTGAAGCTTTCTTT. Looking up the rest from reference TRBV7-2 and TRBJ1-1 gives the full variable domain: GAGVSQSPSNKVTEKGKDVELRCDPISGHTALYWYRQSLGQGLEFLIYFQGNSAPDKSGLPSDRFSAERTGGSVSTLTIQRTQQEDSAVYLCASSSYTEAFFGQGTRLTVV.

This clone came up a few times. V gene TRBV7-2 combines with J gene TRBJ2-3; D unresolved. The germline V gene encodes CDR1 SGHTA and CDR2 FQGNSA. V lost 5 bases to trimming and J lost 3 bases, with 21 bases between them. The CDR3 loop spans 17 amino acids. The CDR3 spells CASSPSLSVPRTDTQYF. Here the CDR3 DNA reads TGTGCCAGCAGCCCCTCCCTTTCGGTGCCCCGGACAGATACGCAGTATTTT.

V usage is TRBV5-5 and J usage is TRBJ1-5; 9 positions match TRBD1. The CDR3 consists of 15 residues. Germline values: CDR1 SGHKS, CDR2 YYEKEE (reference sequence). V shed 3 bases, J shed 7 bases, and the junction held 8 bases outside the gene matches. The CDR3: CASSSMTGGGQPQHF. DNA of the CDR3: TGTGCCAGCAGCTCGATGACAGGGGGAGGACAGCCCCAGCATTTT.

The chain recombines TRBV18 with TRBJ1-5; the D is unclear. Germline CDR1 and CDR2: KGHSH and LQKENI. This CDR3 contains 14 residues. Trimming cost V 2 bases and J 2 bases, with 7 bases left between them. The CDR3 DNA sequence: TGTGCCAGCTCACCAGCCGGGGGCAATCAGCCCCAGCATTTT. Encoded protein: CASSPAGGNQPQHF.

J is TRBJ2-2 and V is TRBV27, with 9 bases identical to TRBD1. This CDR3 contains 16 residues. V dropped 8 bases and J dropped 6; count of bases not matched to a gene: 13. Looked up from germline, CDR1 is MNHEY and CDR2 is SMNVEV (reference sequence). Written as DNA, the CDR3 is TGTGCCAGCTCGCTTGCCGGGACAGGGTCGGCCGGGGAGCTGTTTTTT. It encodes CASSLAGTGSAGELFF.

The V and J genes are TRBV28 and TRBJ2-1; 9 nucleotides line up with TRBD1. V lost 6 bases and J lost 8; bases outside the gene matches: 8. This CDR3 comprises 14 residues. Germline loops: CDR1 MDHEN, CDR2 SYDVKM. The CDR3: CASRPGTGNYEQFF. CDR3 nucleotides: TGTGCCAGCAGACCTGGGACAGGGAACTATGAGCAGTTCTTC.